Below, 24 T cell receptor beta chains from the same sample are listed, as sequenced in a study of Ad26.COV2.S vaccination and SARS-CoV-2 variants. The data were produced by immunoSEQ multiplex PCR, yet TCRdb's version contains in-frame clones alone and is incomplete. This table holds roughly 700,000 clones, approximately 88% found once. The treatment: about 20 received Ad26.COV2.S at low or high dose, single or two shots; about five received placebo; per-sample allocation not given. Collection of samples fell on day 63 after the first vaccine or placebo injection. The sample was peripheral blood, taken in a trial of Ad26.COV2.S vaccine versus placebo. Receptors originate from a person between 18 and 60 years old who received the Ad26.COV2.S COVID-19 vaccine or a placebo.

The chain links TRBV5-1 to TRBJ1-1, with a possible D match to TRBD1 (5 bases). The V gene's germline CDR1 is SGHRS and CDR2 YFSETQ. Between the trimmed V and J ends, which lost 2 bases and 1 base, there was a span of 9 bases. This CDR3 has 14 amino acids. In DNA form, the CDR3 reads TGCGCCAGCAGCTTCGGGGCGAGGAACACTGAAGCTTTCTTT. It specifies CASSFGARNTEAFF.

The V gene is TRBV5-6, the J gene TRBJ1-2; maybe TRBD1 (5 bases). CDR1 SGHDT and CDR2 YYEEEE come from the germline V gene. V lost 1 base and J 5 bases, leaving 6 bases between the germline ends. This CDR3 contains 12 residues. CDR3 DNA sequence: TGTGCCAGCAGCTTGAGACAGTATGGCTACACCTTC. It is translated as CASSLRQYGYTF.

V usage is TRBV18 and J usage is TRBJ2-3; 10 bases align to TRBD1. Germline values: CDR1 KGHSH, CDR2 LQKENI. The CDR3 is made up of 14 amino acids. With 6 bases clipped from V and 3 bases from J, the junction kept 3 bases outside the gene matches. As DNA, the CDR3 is TGTGCCAGCTCTCGGGACAGGGGAACAGATACGCAGTATTTT. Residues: CASSRDRGTDTQYF.

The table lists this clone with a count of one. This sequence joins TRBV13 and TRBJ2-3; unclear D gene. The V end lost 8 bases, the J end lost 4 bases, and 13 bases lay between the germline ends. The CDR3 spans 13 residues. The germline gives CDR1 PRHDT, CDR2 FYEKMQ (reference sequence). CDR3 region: CASVRRGSDTQYF. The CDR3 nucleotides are TGTGCCAGCGTACGCCGTGGATCAGATACGCAGTATTTT.

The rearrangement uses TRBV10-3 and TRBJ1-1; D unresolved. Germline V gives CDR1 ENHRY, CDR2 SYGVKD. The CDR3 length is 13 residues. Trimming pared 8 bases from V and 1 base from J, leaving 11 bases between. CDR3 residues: CAIGVNRNTEAFF. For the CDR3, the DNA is TGTGCCATCGGGGTCAACAGGAACACTGAAGCTTTCTTT.

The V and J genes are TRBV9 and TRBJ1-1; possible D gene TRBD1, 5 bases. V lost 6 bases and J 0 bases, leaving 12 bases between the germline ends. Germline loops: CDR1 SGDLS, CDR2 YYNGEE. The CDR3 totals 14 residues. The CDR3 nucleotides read TGTGCCAGCACCAAGTGGGGGGTGAACACTGAAGCTTTCTTT. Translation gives CASTKWGVNTEAFF. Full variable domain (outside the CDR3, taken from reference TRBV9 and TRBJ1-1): DSGVTQTPKHLITATGQRVTLRCSPRSGDLSVYWYQQSLDQGLQFLIQYYNGEERAKGNILERFSAQQFPDLHSELNLSSLELGDSALYFCASTKWGVNTEAFFGQGTRLTVV.

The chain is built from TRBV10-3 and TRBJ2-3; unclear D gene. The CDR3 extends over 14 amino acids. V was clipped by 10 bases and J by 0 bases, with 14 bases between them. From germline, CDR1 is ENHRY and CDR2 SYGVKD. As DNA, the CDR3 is TGTGCCACCTCTGAGGTCGCTAGCACAGATACGCAGTATTTT. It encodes CATSEVASTDTQYF.

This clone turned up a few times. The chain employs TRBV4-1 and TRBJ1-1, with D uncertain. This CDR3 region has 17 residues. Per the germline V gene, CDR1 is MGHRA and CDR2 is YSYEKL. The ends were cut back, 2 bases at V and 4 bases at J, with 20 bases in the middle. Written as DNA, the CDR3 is TGCGCCAGCAGCCAACCTTGGGTGGCCGGGCCGAGCACTGAAGCTTTCTTT. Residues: CASSQPWVAGPSTEAFF.

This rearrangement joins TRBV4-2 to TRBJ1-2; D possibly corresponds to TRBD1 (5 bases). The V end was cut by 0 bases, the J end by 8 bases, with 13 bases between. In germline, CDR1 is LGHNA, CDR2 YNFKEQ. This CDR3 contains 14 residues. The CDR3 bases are TGTGCCAGCAGCCAAGATCAAGGGGCAGCCGGCTACACCTTC. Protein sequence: CASSQDQGAAGYTF.

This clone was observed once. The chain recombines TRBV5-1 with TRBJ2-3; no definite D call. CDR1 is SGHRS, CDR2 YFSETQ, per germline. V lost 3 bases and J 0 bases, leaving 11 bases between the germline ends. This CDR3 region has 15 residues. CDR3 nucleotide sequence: TGCGCCAGCAGCTGGACCGATTCTAGCACAGATACGCAGTATTTT. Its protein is CASSWTDSSTDTQYF.

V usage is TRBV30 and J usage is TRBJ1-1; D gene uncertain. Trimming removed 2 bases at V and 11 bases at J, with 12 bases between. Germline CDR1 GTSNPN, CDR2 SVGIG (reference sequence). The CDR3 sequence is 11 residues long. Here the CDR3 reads CAWSSGRAAFF. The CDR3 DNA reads TGTGCCTGGAGTTCAGGCAGAGCGGCTTTCTTT.

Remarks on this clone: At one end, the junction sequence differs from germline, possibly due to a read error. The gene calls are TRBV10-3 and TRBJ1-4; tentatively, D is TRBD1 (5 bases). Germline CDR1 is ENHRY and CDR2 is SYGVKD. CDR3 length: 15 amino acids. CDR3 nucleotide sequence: TGTGCCATCAGTGAATGGGGGACGACTAGTGAAAAACTGTTTTTT. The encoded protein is CAISEWGTTSEKLFF.

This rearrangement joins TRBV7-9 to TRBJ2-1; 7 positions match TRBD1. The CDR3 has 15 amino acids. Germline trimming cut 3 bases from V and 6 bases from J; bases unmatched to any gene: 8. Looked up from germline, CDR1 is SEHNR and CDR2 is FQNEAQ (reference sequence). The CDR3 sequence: CASSFYTGETNEQFF. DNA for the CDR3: TGTGCCAGCAGCTTTTATACAGGGGAAACCAATGAGCAGTTCTTC.

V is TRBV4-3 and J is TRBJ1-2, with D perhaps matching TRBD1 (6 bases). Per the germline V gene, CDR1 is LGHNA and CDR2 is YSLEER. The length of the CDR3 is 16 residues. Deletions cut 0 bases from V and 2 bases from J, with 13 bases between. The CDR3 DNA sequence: TGCGCCAGCAGCCAAGATCCAGGGGAAGGAAACTATGGCTACACCTTC. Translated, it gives CASSQDPGEGNYGYTF.

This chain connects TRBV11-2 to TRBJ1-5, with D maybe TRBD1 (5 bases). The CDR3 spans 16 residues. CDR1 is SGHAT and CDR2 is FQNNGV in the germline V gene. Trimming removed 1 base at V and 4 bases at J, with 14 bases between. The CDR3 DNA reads TGTGCCAGCAGCTTAGCGGTGGGGACGGCGAATCAGCCCCAGCATTTT. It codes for CASSLAVGTANQPQHF.

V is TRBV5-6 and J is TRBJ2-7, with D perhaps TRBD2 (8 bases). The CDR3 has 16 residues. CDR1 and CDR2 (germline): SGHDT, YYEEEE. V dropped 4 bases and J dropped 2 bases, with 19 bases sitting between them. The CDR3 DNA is TGTGCCAGCAGCCCGGGAGGGGGCCGAGGGACCTACGAGCAGTACTTC. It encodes CASSPGGGRGTYEQYF.

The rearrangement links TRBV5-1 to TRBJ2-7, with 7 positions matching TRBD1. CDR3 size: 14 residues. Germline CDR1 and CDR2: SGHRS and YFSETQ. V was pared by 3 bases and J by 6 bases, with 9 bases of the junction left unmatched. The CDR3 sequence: CASSWGQSIGEQYF. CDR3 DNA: TGCGCCAGCAGCTGGGGACAGTCGATCGGCGAGCAGTACTTC.

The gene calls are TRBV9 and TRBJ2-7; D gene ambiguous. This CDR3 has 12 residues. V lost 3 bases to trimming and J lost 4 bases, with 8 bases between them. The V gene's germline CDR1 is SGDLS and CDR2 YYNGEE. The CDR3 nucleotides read TGTGCCAGCAGCGCCACGACTTACGAGCAGTACTTC. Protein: CASSATTYEQYF.

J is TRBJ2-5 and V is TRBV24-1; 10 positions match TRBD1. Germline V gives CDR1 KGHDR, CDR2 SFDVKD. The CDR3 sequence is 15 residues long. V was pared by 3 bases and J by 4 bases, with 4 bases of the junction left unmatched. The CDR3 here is CATSDETGGGETQYF. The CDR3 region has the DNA TGTGCCACCAGTGATGAGACAGGGGGCGGAGAGACCCAGTACTTC.

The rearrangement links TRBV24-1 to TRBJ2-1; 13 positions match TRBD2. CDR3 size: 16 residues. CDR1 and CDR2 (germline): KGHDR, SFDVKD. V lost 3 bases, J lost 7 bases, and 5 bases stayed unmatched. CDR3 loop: CATSDPGLAGRNEQFF. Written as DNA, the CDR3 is TGTGCCACCAGTGATCCGGGACTAGCGGGAAGGAATGAGCAGTTCTTC.

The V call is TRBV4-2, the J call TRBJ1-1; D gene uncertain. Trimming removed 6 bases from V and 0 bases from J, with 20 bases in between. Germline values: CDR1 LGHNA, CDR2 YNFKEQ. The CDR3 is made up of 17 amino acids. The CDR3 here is CASRDPIEGDMNTEAFF. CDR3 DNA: TGTGCCAGCAGAGACCCTATAGAGGGCGATATGAACACTGAAGCTTTCTTT.

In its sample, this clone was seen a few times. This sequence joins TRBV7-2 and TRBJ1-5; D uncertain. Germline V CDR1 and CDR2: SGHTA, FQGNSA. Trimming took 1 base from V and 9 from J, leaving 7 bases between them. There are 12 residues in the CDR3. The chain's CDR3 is CASSLELGPQHF. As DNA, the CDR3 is TGTGCCAGCAGCTTAGAACTTGGGCCCCAGCATTTT.

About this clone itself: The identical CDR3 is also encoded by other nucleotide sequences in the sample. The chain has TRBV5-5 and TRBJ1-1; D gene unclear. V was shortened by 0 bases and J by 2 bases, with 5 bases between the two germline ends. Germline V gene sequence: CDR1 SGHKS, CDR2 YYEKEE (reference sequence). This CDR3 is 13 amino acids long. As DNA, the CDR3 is TGTGCCAGCAGCTTGGGCGGTAACACTGAAGCTTTCTTT. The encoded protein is CASSLGGNTEAFF.

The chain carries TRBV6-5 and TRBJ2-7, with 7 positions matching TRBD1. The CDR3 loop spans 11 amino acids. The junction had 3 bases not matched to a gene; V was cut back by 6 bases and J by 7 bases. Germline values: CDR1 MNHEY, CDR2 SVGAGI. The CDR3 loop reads CASRSQGEQYF. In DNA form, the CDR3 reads TGTGCCAGCAGGTCACAGGGGGAGCAGTACTTC.